The entry that follows covers one TCR beta chain sequence. It has no known antigen specificity. No much larger clone exists at a distance of one base, and base qualities are not known. Another Seattle source contributed samples from volunteer blood donors who had recovered from COVID-19. Whole blood was collected in K2EDTA tubes by collaborating institutions according to the institutions' own protocols. Collaborator samples were shipped for TCRbeta analysis as frozen whole blood, isolated PBMCs, or DNA extracted from either sample type. The data were taken from a study of blood T cell repertoires in COVID-19 (dated by TCRdb to the early 2020s). Regarding the complete study: Samples from collaborators originated in the United States, Italy and Spain and spanned both the acute and convalescent phases of COVID-19. The prospective study material was composed of cDNA or gDNA derived from T cells, B-cell-depleted T cells, or PBMCs. Nearly every sample came with metadata listing a de-identified subject ID, COVID-19 status, age in years and sex. Deeply sampled blood TCRbeta repertoires from subjects exposed to, actively infected with, or recovered from COVID-19 were included in the dataset. A freely available public database, intended as a resource for researchers studying the immune response to SARS-CoV-2, is where the repertoires were released. Samples were obtained from the ongoing ImmuneRACE study (first 160 participants) and from some 1,300 subjects provided by 6 global collaborators. Where HLA class I and class II types were available, the types were taken from metadata supplied by the sample provider, not from assay-based typing. Results the study describes overall, beyond this receptor: Clinical and demographic metadata were provided uncurated, with the amount varying by source and participant.

TCRbeta CDR3 regions were amplified from genomic DNA by means of the immunoSEQ Assay, a bias-controlled multiplex PCR. On the study's bioinformatics: Within the assay, amplification of reference gene primers was used to estimate how many nucleated cells each sample contained. Sequence reads were collapsed and filtered to measure the absolute abundance of every unique TCRbeta CDR3 rearrangement. Productive Simpson clonality was computed per sample as the square root of Simpson's diversity index over productive rearrangements. Imported from immuneACCESS, the table was reduced by TCRdb to in-frame sequences with V and J called. These copies leave out some clones; in studies compared against another copy, an unresolved V gene accounts for under half, and the cause of the remainder is not known. The DNA was the basis for D and trimming; V, J and clone size are from that table. The sample profile shows approximately 310,000 clones; around 87% of them were found once. The ten largest account for 6.5% to 9.5% of the sample.

The CDR3 spans 15 residues, from the cysteine through the phenylalanine. Here the CDR3 DNA is all that survives: 45 bases in frame from base 1. The germline V gene specifies SGHTS as CDR1 and YDEGEE as CDR2. Trimming takes 2 bases off V and 2 bases off J; junction bases not matched to a gene: 5. Recombination linked TRBV5-8 to TRBJ2-3; TRBD1 matches 7 bases in the middle. Material for sequencing was peripheral blood. This TCR derives from a woman between 45 and 65 years old who had recovered from COVID-19. The CDR3 protein is CASSFGTVNTDTQYF. The DNA is as follows: TGTGCCAGCAGCTTCGGGACAGTAAACACAGATACGCAGTATTTT. Full variable domain (CDR3 extended with the reference TRBV5-8 and TRBJ2-3 proteins): EAGVTQSPTHLIKTRGQQATLRCSPISGHTSVYWYQQALGLGLQFLLWYDEGEERNRGNFPPRFSGRQFPNYSSELNVNALELEDSALYLCASSFGTVNTDTQYFGPGTRLTVL.